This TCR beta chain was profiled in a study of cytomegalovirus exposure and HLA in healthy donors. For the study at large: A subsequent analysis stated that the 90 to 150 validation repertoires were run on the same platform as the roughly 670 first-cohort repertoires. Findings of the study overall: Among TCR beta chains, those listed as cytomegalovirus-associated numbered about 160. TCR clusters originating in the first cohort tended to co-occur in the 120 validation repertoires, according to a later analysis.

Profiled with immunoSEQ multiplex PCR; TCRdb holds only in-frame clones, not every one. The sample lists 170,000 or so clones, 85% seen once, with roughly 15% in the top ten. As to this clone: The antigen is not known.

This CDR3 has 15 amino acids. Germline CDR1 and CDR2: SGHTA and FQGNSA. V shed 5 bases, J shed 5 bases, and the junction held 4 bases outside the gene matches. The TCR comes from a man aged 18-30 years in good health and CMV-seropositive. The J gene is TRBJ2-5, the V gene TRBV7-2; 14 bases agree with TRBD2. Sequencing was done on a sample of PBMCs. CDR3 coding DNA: TGTGCCAGCAGCGTGGGACTAGCGGGAGTGGAGACCCAGTACTTC. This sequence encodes CASSVGLAGVETQYF.